The 4 T cell receptor beta chains in this list originate from one sample, sequenced in a study of CD8+ T cells in alopecia areata. Following RNA extraction, reverse transcription yielded cDNA that acted as the sequencing template. Assay: immunoSEQ multiplex PCR; the TCRdb copy retains only in-frame clones and omits some. The sample holds some 82,000 clones, 51% seen once. Specimen: NKG2D-high CD8+ T cells sorted from blood. All receptors come from a human donor with alopecia areata.

This clone has only one observation. V is TRBV30 and J is TRBJ2-1, with 10 bases aligning to TRBD1. V dropped 7 bases and J dropped 8; count of bases not matched to a gene: 11. The CDR3 totals 14 residues. CDR1 and CDR2 from the germline V gene are GTSNPN and SVGIG (reference sequence). This chain's CDR3 is CAFLSGTGAHEQFF. For the CDR3, the DNA is TGTGCCTTTCTATCCGGGACAGGGGCCCATGAGCAGTTCTTC.

V gene TRBV5-1 combines with J gene TRBJ2-3; 11 bases are a match to TRBD2. Germline V CDR1 and CDR2: SGHRS, YFSETQ. J was trimmed by 0 bases and V by 4 bases; bases with no gene match: 4. CDR3 length: 16 residues. CDR3 coding DNA: TGCGCCAGCAGCGGGCTAGCGGGGGGAAGCACAGATACGCAGTATTTT. Translating gives CASSGLAGGSTDTQYF. Based on the CDR3 plus reference TRBV5-1 and TRBJ2-3, the full variable domain is KAGVTQTPRYLIKTRGQQVTLSCSPISGHRSVSWYQQTPGQGLQFLFEYFSETQRNKGNFPGRFSGRQFSNSRSEMNVSTLELGDSALYLCASSGLAGGSTDTQYFGPGTRLTVL.

The chain carries TRBV11-2 and TRBJ2-1, with D maybe TRBD2 (6 bases). Germline V gene data show CDR1 as SGHAT and CDR2 as FQNNGV. The V gene lost 1 base and the J gene lost 10 bases, with 8 bases spanning the gap. The CDR3 sequence is 12 residues long. CDR3 amino acids: CASSLGGGEQFF. DNA of the CDR3: TGTGCCAGCAGCTTAGGTGGGGGGGAGCAGTTCTTC.

V is TRBV6-5 and J is TRBJ2-2; possible D gene TRBD2, 5 bases. Deletions cut 7 bases from V and 6 bases from J, with 9 bases between. CDR1 is MNHEY, CDR2 SVGAGI, per germline. The CDR3 covers 12 residues. The CDR3 protein is CASTHGAGELFF. CDR3 DNA sequence: TGTGCCAGCACCCACGGGGCCGGGGAGCTGTTTTTT.